The 25 T cell receptor beta chains below come from one sample, sequenced in a study of OX40 agonist ivuxolimab in advanced cancers. The assay was immunoSEQ multiplex PCR, and TCRdb's table has in-frame clones only and misses some. The sample shows 72,000 or so clones, approximately 84% of them seen only once. The material was CD4+ or CD8+ T cells sorted from blood, obtained in a trial of the OX40 agonist ivuxolimab. The receptors were sampled from an adult with an advanced solid tumor such as melanoma, head and neck, liver or kidney cancer.

This chain joins TRBV2 and TRBJ1-1; D perhaps matches TRBD1 (6 bases). V lost 11 bases and J 1 base, leaving 14 bases between the germline ends. This CDR3 is 13 amino acids long. The V gene's germline CDR1 is SNHLY and CDR2 FYNNEI. CDR3 amino acids: CAGTGTRNTEAFF. The CDR3 region has the DNA TGTGCCGGCACCGGGACAAGGAACACTGAAGCTTTCTTT.

The CDR3 region is CASSDSGHRAVYQPQHF. The CDR3 DNA sequence: TGTGCCAGCAGTGACTCAGGACATCGGGCGGTGTATCAGCCCCAGCATTTT. The chain combines TRBV6-4 with TRBJ1-5; tentative D call: TRBD1 (5 bases). V lost 0 bases to trimming and J lost 5 bases, with 17 bases between them. The CDR3 runs to 17 residues. CDR1 is MRHNA, CDR2 SNTAGT, per germline.

The chain combines TRBV7-2 with TRBJ1-4, with D hard to call. The CDR3 totals 14 residues. CDR1 is SGHTA and CDR2 is FQGNSA in the germline V gene. Trimming took 0 bases from V and 7 from J, leaving 9 bases between them. The CDR3 DNA reads as TGTGCCAGCAGCTTAGCGGGGAGAGGTGAAAAACTGTTTTTT. Translated: CASSLAGRGEKLFF.

About this clone itself: The junction and the germline gene differ at one end; a read error may be behind it. This rearrangement joins TRBV7-7 to TRBJ2-1; 8 bases are shared with TRBD2. CDR1 and CDR2 (germline): SSHAT, FNYEAQ (reference sequence). CDR3 size: 15 residues. CDR3 sequence (DNA): TGTGCTAGCAGCCCTAGCCCCGGGACTAGTAATGAGCAGTTCTTC. Residues: CASSPSPGTSNEQFF.

V is TRBV18 and J is TRBJ2-7; weak D call: TRBD2 (6 bases). In germline, CDR1 is KGHSH, CDR2 LQKENI. The CDR3 covers 14 residues. V shed 3 bases and J shed 6 bases, with 15 bases lying between them. Here the CDR3 reads CASSPAGLLSEQYF. The CDR3 DNA reads TGTGCCAGCTCACCGGCGGGGTTGTTATCCGAGCAGTACTTC.

By frequency in the sample, this clone is medium-sized. The J gene is TRBJ2-6, the V gene TRBV11-2; perhaps D is TRBD1 or TRBD2 (5 bases each). This CDR3 is 16 amino acids long. V shed 5 bases and J shed 4 bases, with 15 bases lying between them. CDR1 is SGHAT and CDR2 is FQNNGV in the germline V gene. As DNA, the CDR3 is TGTGCCAGCAGCCCAGGGAGTTACTCCGGGGCCAACGTCCTGACTTTC. Translating gives CASSPGSYSGANVLTF. The whole variable domain, filled in from reference TRBV11-2 and TRBJ2-6, reads EAGVAQSPRYKIIEKRQSVAFWCNPISGHATLYWYQQILGQGPKLLIQFQNNGVVDDSQLPKDRFSAERLKGVDSTLKIQPAKLEDSAVYLCASSPGSYSGANVLTFGAGSRLTVL.

V and J are TRBV27 and TRBJ2-5; 10 bases line up with TRBD1. Germline loops: CDR1 MNHEY, CDR2 SMNVEV (reference sequence). This CDR3 comprises 17 residues. Trimming cost V 7 bases and J 5 bases; bases outside gene matches: 16. The CDR3 is CASKDRDRGGLQETQYF. CDR3 sequence (DNA): TGTGCCAGCAAAGATAGGGACAGGGGAGGTTTACAGGAGACCCAGTACTTC.

The chain combines TRBV9 with TRBJ1-1, with unresolved D. CDR1 and CDR2 from the germline V gene are SGDLS and YYNGEE. The CDR3 is 16 residues long. Between the trimmed V and J ends, which lost 4 bases and 0 bases, there was a span of 16 bases. DNA for the CDR3: TGTGCCAGCAGCCCGTCCGGGAGCTTCATGAACACTGAAGCTTTCTTT. This gives the protein CASSPSGSFMNTEAFF.

Comments on this clone: At the DNA level, this CDR3 is encoded by other sequences in the same sample as well. The rearrangement links TRBV5-8 to TRBJ1-5; D is unclear. The CDR3 sequence is 15 residues long. V shed 2 bases and J shed 0 bases, with 9 bases lying between them. Germline V CDR1 and CDR2: SGHTS, YDEGEE. CDR3 DNA sequence: TGTGCCAGCAGCTTACAAGGTTATAGCAATCAGCCCCAGCATTTT. Its protein is CASSLQGYSNQPQHF.

A word on this clone: One end of the junction is discordant with germline, which a read error may explain. This rearrangement joins TRBV7-2 to TRBJ2-1, with a weak D call TRBD2 (5 bases). The V gene's germline CDR1 is SGHTA and CDR2 FQGNSA. This CDR3 has 15 amino acids. This CDR3 reads CASSLDGERSSDIIF. The CDR3 DNA reads TGTGCCAGCAGCTTAGACGGCGAGCGGTCCTCGGATATCATCTTC.

This clone appeared a few times. The chain uses TRBV29-1 and TRBJ1-1; TRBD1 might be the D (5 bases). Trimming took 7 bases from V and 7 from J, leaving 19 bases between them. The CDR3 contains 13 residues. The germline V gene has CDR1 SQVTM and CDR2 ANQGSEA. The CDR3 nucleotides are TGCAGCGCGAGGCGGCAGGGTGGTTTTGAAGCTTTCTTT. Protein product: CSARRQGGFEAFF.

Only a few counts were recorded for this clone. The V and J genes are TRBV5-8 and TRBJ1-4; D is undetermined. V was shortened by 0 bases and J by 6 bases, with 15 bases between the two germline ends. The CDR3 sequence is 16 residues long. Germline V gives CDR1 SGHTS, CDR2 YDEGEE. CDR3 loop: CASSLGRAPRDEKLFF. As DNA, the CDR3 is TGTGCCAGCAGCTTGGGGAGGGCCCCACGGGATGAAAAACTGTTTTTT.

The chain combines TRBV5-1 with TRBJ1-5; 12 positions agree with TRBD1. The CDR3 is 16 amino acids. Germline V CDR1 and CDR2: SGHRS, YFSETQ. The V segment lost 4 bases and the J segment 7 bases; nucleotides outside the gene matches: 9. CDR3 coding DNA: TGCGCCAGCAGCGCAACCCGGGACAGGGGGCTACAGCCCCAGCATTTT. This codes for CASSATRDRGLQPQHF.

The chain links TRBV4-1 to TRBJ2-2; 9 bases map to TRBD1. Germline lookup yields CDR1 MGHRA and CDR2 YSYEKL. This CDR3 has 15 residues. The J segment lost 6 bases and the V segment lost 5 bases, leaving 7 bases of the junction unmatched. The CDR3, as DNA: TGCGCCAGCAGCTTCCGGGACAGGGCCGCCGGGGAGCTGTTTTTT. Protein sequence: CASSFRDRAAGELFF.

This clone occurred a few times. The chain uses TRBV19 and TRBJ1-5; D is uncertain. V gave up 3 bases and J gave up 5 bases, with 8 bases separating them. This CDR3 has 13 residues. Germline CDR1 and CDR2: LNHDA and SQIVND (reference sequence). CDR3 nucleotide sequence: TGTGCCAGTAGTATTGAAGGATATCAGCCCCAGCATTTT. Translated, it gives CASSIEGYQPQHF. The variable domain in full, completed from reference TRBV19 and TRBJ1-5, reads DGGITQSPKYLFRKEGQNVTLSCEQNLNHDAMYWYRQDPGQGLRLIYYSQIVNDFQKGDIAEGYSVSREKKESFPLTVTSAQKNPTAFYLCASSIEGYQPQHFGDGTRLSIL.

The chain recombines TRBV9 with TRBJ1-2, with D hard to call. V was cut by 4 bases and J by 7 bases, with 11 bases left in between. This CDR3 region has 12 residues. Germline CDR1 and CDR2: SGDLS and YYNGEE. CDR3 nucleotides: TGTGCCAGCAGCTCCGGACCATTTGGCTACACCTTC. This codes for CASSSGPFGYTF.

This clone was recorded once. The DNA of the CDR3 is TGTGCCAGCACCCCCTTGGGTCGAGGTACCTACGAGCAGTACTTC. Translating it yields CASTPLGRGTYEQYF. The chain carries TRBV7-2 and TRBJ2-7; no clear D gene. The CDR3 runs to 15 residues. The V and J ends lost 7 bases and 2 bases respectively, with 18 bases between them. From germline, CDR1 is SGHTA and CDR2 FQGNSA.

The chain has TRBV10-1 and TRBJ1-5; D unclear. The germline V gene encodes CDR1 WNHNN and CDR2 SYGVQD (reference sequence). The CDR3 spans 14 residues. V shed 7 bases and J shed 7 bases, with 17 bases lying between them. The CDR3 coding sequence is TGCGCCAGCATACCCAAGGAGAGTACGCAGCCCCAGCATTTT. Encoded protein: CASIPKESTQPQHF.

This chain joins TRBV4-1 and TRBJ2-7, with D perhaps matching TRBD1 (6 bases). The germline V gene encodes CDR1 MGHRA and CDR2 YSYEKL. Trimming removed 0 bases from V and 0 bases from J, with 12 bases in between. The CDR3 spans 16 residues. The CDR3 DNA reads TGCGCCAGCAGCCAAGACCGGGACAAAGACTCCTACGAGCAGTACTTC. Protein: CASSQDRDKDSYEQYF.

This chain uses TRBV7-9 with TRBJ2-1, with 8 bases matching TRBD1. In germline, CDR1 is SEHNR, CDR2 FQNEAQ (reference sequence). CDR3 size: 15 residues. V lost 1 base and J lost 7; bases outside the gene matches: 6. CDR3 sequence reads: CASSLEATGANEQFF. The CDR3 DNA is TGTGCCAGCAGCTTAGAGGCGACAGGGGCTAATGAGCAGTTCTTC.

V is TRBV11-2 and J is TRBJ1-1; unclear D gene. Looked up from germline, CDR1 is SGHAT and CDR2 is FQNNGV. Trimming shortened V by 5 bases and J by 4 bases, and 11 bases separated the two germline ends. The CDR3 is 13 residues long. The CDR3 loop is CASSLARGTEAFF. As DNA, the CDR3 is TGTGCCAGCAGCCTTGCCCGCGGCACTGAAGCTTTCTTT.

This chain uses TRBV7-9 with TRBJ2-7, with D possibly TRBD2 on 5 matching bases. This CDR3 contains 14 residues. Germline V gives CDR1 SEHNR, CDR2 FQNEAQ (reference sequence). Trimming stripped 3 bases from V and 7 bases from J, with 16 bases between. This chain's CDR3 is CASSLNSIPGEQYF. In DNA, the CDR3 is TGTGCCAGCAGCTTGAATTCTATTCCGGGGGAGCAGTACTTC.

Comment on this clone: Other DNA variants within this sample encode the same CDR3. V gene TRBV5-1 combines with J gene TRBJ1-1; no clear D. The CDR3 covers 14 residues. Per the germline V gene, CDR1 is SGHRS and CDR2 is YFSETQ. The V gene lost 0 bases and the J gene lost 1 base, with 7 bases spanning the gap. For the CDR3, the DNA is TGCGCCAGCAGCTTGGACGGACCGAACACTGAAGCTTTCTTT. It specifies CASSLDGPNTEAFF.

This clone was picked up a small number of times. The rearrangement joins TRBV7-9 to TRBJ1-5; D uncertain. Germline V gives CDR1 SEHNR, CDR2 FQNEAQ (reference sequence). The CDR3 loop spans 13 amino acids. The V and J ends lost 2 bases and 6 bases respectively, with 8 bases between them. The CDR3 nucleotides read TGTGCCAGCAGCTTACAGGAGGGTCAGCCCCAGCATTTT. Amino acids: CASSLQEGQPQHF.

This clone was observed a single time. The chain joins TRBV7-2 to TRBJ1-4, with 8 bases lining up with TRBD1. The CDR3 contains 14 residues. Germline V CDR1 and CDR2: SGHTA, FQGNSA. J gave up 8 bases and V 1 base, and 3 bases lay outside the gene matches. CDR3 sequence reads: CASSLDQGAEKLFF. CDR3 bases: TGTGCCAGCAGCTTAGATCAGGGGGCGGAAAAACTGTTTTTT.